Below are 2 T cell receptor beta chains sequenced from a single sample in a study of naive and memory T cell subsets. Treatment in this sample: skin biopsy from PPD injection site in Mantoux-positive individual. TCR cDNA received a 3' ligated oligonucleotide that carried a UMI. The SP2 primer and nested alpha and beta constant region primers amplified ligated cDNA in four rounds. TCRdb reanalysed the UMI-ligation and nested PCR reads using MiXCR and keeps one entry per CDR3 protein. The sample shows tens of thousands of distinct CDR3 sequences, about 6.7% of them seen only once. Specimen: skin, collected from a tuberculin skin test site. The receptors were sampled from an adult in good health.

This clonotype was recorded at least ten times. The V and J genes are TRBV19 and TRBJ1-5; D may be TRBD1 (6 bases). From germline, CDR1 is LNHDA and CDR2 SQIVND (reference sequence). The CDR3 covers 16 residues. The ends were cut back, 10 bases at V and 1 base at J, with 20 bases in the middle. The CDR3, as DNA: TGTGCCACCAAGAGGGCAGGGGAACGGAGCAATCAGCCCCAGCATTTT. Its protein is CATKRAGERSNQPQHF.

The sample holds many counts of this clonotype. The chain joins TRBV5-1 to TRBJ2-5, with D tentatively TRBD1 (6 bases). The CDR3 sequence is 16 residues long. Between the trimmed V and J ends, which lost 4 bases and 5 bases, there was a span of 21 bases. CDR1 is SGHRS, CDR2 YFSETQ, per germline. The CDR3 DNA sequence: TGCGCCAGCAGCATGATGGACTCCCAGGGGACGGAGACCCAGTACTTC. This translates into CASSMMDSQGTETQYF.